The following is a T cell receptor beta chain sequence with its context. Its target is not known. This record comes from a study of T cell repertoires in cytomegalovirus infection. Study at large: Used in the study were CMV epitopes, some recently identified and HLA-C-restricted, others well-studied and HLA-B-restricted. The public TCR beta signatures pointed to both CMV infection and matching HLA type.

Germline V CDR1 and CDR2: KGHDR, SFDVKD. The CDR3 length is 14 residues. Trimming pared 6 bases from V and 7 bases from J, leaving 14 bases between. The study, taken as a whole, reports: Summed public TCR beta family frequency identified CMV carriers bearing the relevant HLA. The ex vivo response was dominated by HLA-C-restricted CMV-specific TCR beta clonotypes.

Each CDR3 protein gets one entry after TCRdb re-called the reads with MiXCR. The sample lists 900,000 to 950,000 distinct CDR3 sequences; around 30% were seen once. Sequenced here: cultured CD8+ T cells from PBMCs, sampled from culture after CMV antigen stimulation. The rearrangement joins TRBV24-1 to TRBJ2-2; weak D call: TRBD1 (5 bases). The source is a human donor in good health (CMV status not recorded). Some clones in this sample may be carry-over from other donors' samples. The CDR3 sequence is CATSSRRAIGELFF. CDR3 DNA sequence: TGTGCCACCAGTTCCCGCAGGGCAATCGGGGAGCTGTTTTTT.